Sequencing of this T cell receptor (beta chain) was carried out in a study of breast tumors, draining lymph nodes, adjacent tissues. Regarding the study as a whole: The lymph node origin of tumor T cells was framed as consistent with a hypothesis, not demonstrated. Data fit most tumor T cells coming from lymph node, expanding in tumor. Tumor repertoires ranked between lymph nodes and nontumor tissue in diversity, with V and J gene preferences.

Axillary draining lymph nodes of breast cancer patients supplied the node samples. Points on this clonotype: The antigen remains undetermined.

The length of the CDR3 is 14 residues. Germline V gene data show CDR1 as MNHNS and CDR2 as SASEGT. V gave up 6 bases and J gave up 5 bases, with 16 bases separating them. TCRdb passed the multiplex PCR reads through MiXCR, listing each CDR3 protein once. The table has a few hundred thousand distinct CDR3 sequences, less than 40% seen once. This chain uses TRBV6-1 with TRBJ2-5, with D perhaps TRBD1 or TRBD2 (5 bases each). The sample taken for sequencing was axillary lymph node tissue. The clonotype comes from a female donor with breast cancer. Some clones in this sample may be carry-over from other donors' samples. CDR3 loop: CASSPGTTEETQYF. CDR3 DNA sequence: TGTGCCAGCAGCCCCGGGACGACGGAGGAGACCCAGTACTTC.